A selection of T cell receptor beta chains follows, all from one sample in a study of T cell changes during pregnancy in multiple sclerosis. The method was immunoSEQ multiplex PCR; TCRdb's version includes in-frame clones alone and lacks a portion of them. This table holds about 62,000 clones, nearly 90% found once. Sequenced material: peripheral blood, taken in the first trimester of pregnancy. The receptors were sampled from a female donor with multiple sclerosis, enrolled in a pregnancy study. The CDR3 runs from the conserved cysteine through the conserved F or W. The D gene is left open where the match is weak. Clone size is given for some rows only: seen once, a few or many times, or a class if the clone is expanded.

d_gene	v_gene	j_gene	abundance	CDR3aa	CDR3nt
-	TRBV4-2	TRBJ1-3	-	CASSQEIVVSSSGNTIYF	TGTGCCAGCAGCCAAGAAATAGTGGTATCGTCCTCTGGAAACACCATATATTTT
TRBD2	TRBV30	TRBJ2-3	-	CAWETSGGADTQYF	TGTGCCTGGGAGACTAGCGGGGGGGCAGATACGCAGTATTTT
TRBD1	TRBV27	TRBJ1-1	-	CASSLSDRVWTEAFF	TGTGCCAGCAGTTTGTCAGACAGGGTGTGGACTGAAGCTTTCTTT
TRBD2	TRBV11-1	TRBJ2-3	-	CASSSRGGTTDTQYF	TGTGCCAGCAGCTCCCGGGGAGGGACCACAGATACGCAGTATTTT
-	TRBV11-1	TRBJ1-2	-	CASKGDVEYGYTF	TGTGCCAGCAAGGGGGACGTCGAATATGGCTACACCTTC
-	TRBV14	TRBJ2-7	-	CASSHGQQQYF	TGTGCCAGCAGCCACGGACAGCAGCAGTACTTC
-	TRBV4-1	TRBJ2-3	-	CASSQVSEPAYSTDTQYF	TGCGCCAGCAGCCAAGTGTCGGAGCCAGCGTACAGCACAGATACGCAGTATTTT
TRBD1	TRBV5-4	TRBJ2-5	-	CASSEAGTEETQYF	TGTGCCAGCAGCGAAGCCGGGACAGAAGAGACCCAGTACTTC
-	TRBV9	TRBJ1-1	-	CASSVGTAWDTEAFF	TGTGCCAGCAGCGTAGGGACAGCCTGGGACACTGAAGCTTTCTTT
TRBD1	TRBV5-1	TRBJ2-7	once	CAIPRQGWFYEQYF	TGCGCCATTCCTCGACAGGGTTGGTTCTACGAGCAGTACTTC
-	TRBV6-5	TRBJ1-2	-	CASTGLGGYTF	TGTGCCAGCACAGGGTTGGGCGGCTACACCTTC
-	TRBV13	TRBJ1-1	-	CASSSNRAAFF	TGTGCCAGCAGCTCTAACAGGGCAGCTTTCTTT
TRBD2	TRBV4-3	TRBJ2-3	-	CASSQDGPAGGQTDTQYF	TGCGCCAGCAGCCAAGATGGCCCAGCGGGGGGGCAGACAGATACGCAGTATTTT
TRBD1	TRBV9	TRBJ2-5	-	CASSGDRGQETQYF	TGTGCCAGCAGCGGTGACAGGGGCCAAGAGACCCAGTACTTC
-	TRBV28	TRBJ1-5	-	CASSFRGWSNQPQHF	TGTGCCAGCAGTTTCCGAGGCTGGAGCAATCAGCCCCAGCATTTT
-	TRBV6-5	TRBJ2-6	-	CASSRGATGANVLTF	TGTGCCAGCAGTCGGGGGGCCACTGGGGCCAACGTCCTGACTTTC
TRBD1	TRBV9	TRBJ1-1	few	CASSVGDRGYTEAFF	TGTGCCAGCAGCGTAGGGGACAGGGGATACACTGAAGCTTTCTTT
-	TRBV5-1	TRBJ2-5	-	CASSLTGLPQETQYF	TGCGCCAGCAGCTTGACAGGTCTCCCACAAGAGACCCAGTACTTC
TRBD1	TRBV23-1	TRBJ2-7	-	CAPSGGQGMGISSYEQYF	TGCGCCCCCAGCGGCGGACAGGGTATGGGGATAAGCTCCTACGAGCAGTACTTC
TRBD2	TRBV4-2	TRBJ2-5	-	CASSPGREGETQYF	TGTGCCAGCAGCCCGGGACGGGAGGGAGAGACCCAGTACTTC
-	TRBV7-2	TRBJ1-5	-	CASSSQGSGQPQHF	TGTGCCAGCAGCTCCCAGGGGAGCGGTCAGCCCCAGCATTTT
-	TRBV27	TRBJ2-7	-	CASSFVTGGYEQYF	TGTGCCAGCAGTTTCGTCACCGGCGGCTACGAGCAGTACTTC
TRBD2	TRBV29-1	TRBJ2-1	-	CSVDVGGGYNEQFF	TGCAGCGTTGACGTTGGCGGGGGATACAATGAGCAGTTCTTC
TRBD2	TRBV4-3	TRBJ2-2	-	CASSQDAPSGFNTGELFF	TGCGCCAGCAGCCAAGATGCCCCTAGCGGGTTCAACACCGGGGAGCTGTTTTTT
-	TRBV6-6	TRBJ1-5	-	CASSRFRVGQPQHF	TGTGCCAGCAGCCGGTTCAGGGTGGGCCAGCCCCAGCATTTT
TRBD2	TRBV7-3	TRBJ2-2	-	CASSSLPLGGKTGELFF	TGTGCCAGCAGCTCCCTCCCCCTGGGGGGGAAAACCGGGGAGCTGTTTTTT
TRBD1	TRBV7-9	TRBJ2-7	-	CASSFLPPKGQGRSYEQYF	TGTGCCAGCAGCTTTCTTCCGCCAAAGGGACAGGGGAGGTCCTACGAGCAGTACTTC
TRBD1	TRBV6-4	TRBJ1-2	-	CASSEGTENYGYTF	TGTGCCAGCAGTGAAGGGACAGAGAACTATGGCTACACCTTC
-	TRBV18	TRBJ1-2	-	CASSPDRANYGYTF	TGTGCCAGCTCACCTGACAGAGCTAACTATGGCTACACCTTC
-	TRBV19	TRBJ1-4	once	CASSIGGITNEKLFF	TGTGCCAGTAGTATCGGGGGGATTACTAATGAAAAACTGTTTTTT
-	TRBV2	TRBJ1-5	once	CATTASAFNQPQHF	TGTGCCACCACAGCTTCGGCCTTCAATCAGCCCCAGCATTTT
TRBD1	TRBV27	TRBJ1-1	-	CASSLGYGQGIAAFF	TGTGCCAGCAGTTTAGGCTATGGACAGGGAATTGCAGCTTTCTTT
TRBD1	TRBV5-1	TRBJ2-7	few	CASSSQGLPYEQYF	TGCGCCAGCAGCTCACAGGGGCTCCCGTACGAGCAGTACTTC
-	TRBV7-9	TRBJ1-1	-	CASSSPKWTANTEAFF	TGTGCCAGCAGCTCACCAAAGTGGACAGCGAACACTGAAGCTTTCTTT
TRBD2	TRBV7-6	TRBJ2-5	-	CASSDLALAEETQYF	TGTGCCAGCAGTGACTTAGCACTAGCGGAAGAGACCCAGTACTTC
TRBD1	TRBV5-6	TRBJ1-3	-	CASSLRDRGWGGNTIYF	TGTGCCAGCAGCCTCCGGGACAGGGGCTGGGGTGGAAACACCATATATTTT
TRBD1	TRBV19	TRBJ2-1	-	CASTSRGYNEQFF	TGTGCCAGTACGAGCAGGGGGTACAATGAGCAGTTCTTC
TRBD1	TRBV18	TRBJ2-1	-	CASSPVTGLRNEQFF	TGTGCCAGCTCACCAGTGACAGGGTTGCGGAATGAGCAGTTCTTC
TRBD2	TRBV29-1	TRBJ2-1	-	CSVDPSGRPYNEQFF	TGCAGCGTTGACCCCAGCGGGAGGCCCTACAATGAGCAGTTCTTC
-	TRBV6-1	TRBJ1-1	-	CASSESMNTEAFF	TGTGCCAGCAGTGAGTCAATGAACACTGAAGCTTTCTTT
TRBD2	TRBV11-2	TRBJ2-3	-	CASSSLLTSAEVNTQYF	TGTGCCAGCAGCTCCCTCCTCACTAGCGCCGAAGTGAATACGCAGTATTTT
TRBD2	TRBV7-9	TRBJ2-5	-	CASSYPGRGAETQYF	TGTGCCAGCAGCTATCCGGGGCGGGGGGCGGAGACCCAGTACTTC